The 30 T cell receptor beta chains below all came from one sample that was sequenced in a study of neurological immune-mediated disorders. TCRdb reanalysed the 5' RACE reads using MiXCR and keeps one entry per CDR3 protein. The sample carries tens of thousands of distinct CDR3 sequences, under 6.5% recorded once. What was sequenced was CD4+ T cells from blood. The receptors stem from a woman between 35 and 50 years old in good health.

The chain is built from TRBV6-6 and TRBJ1-6, with 9 bases that match TRBD1. Losses at the gene ends were 10 bases for V and 3 bases for J; bases not matched to a gene: 10. Germline V gene sequence: CDR1 MNHNY, CDR2 SVGAGI (reference sequence). The CDR3 runs 16 residues. The CDR3 bases are TGTGCCACAAGGGACCCGGGACAGGGCTATAATTCACCCCTCCACTTT. The encoded protein is CATRDPGQGYNSPLHF.

This clonotype was observed at least ten times. The chain carries TRBV12-3 or TRBV12-4 and TRBJ1-3; unclear D gene. The CDR3 sequence is 13 residues long. The V end was cut by 2 bases, the J end by 5 bases, with 7 bases between. The CDR3 is CASSLRERNTIYF. CDR3 nucleotides: TGTGCCAGCAGTTTACGGGAGCGAAACACCATATATTTT.

This clonotype was recorded many times. This rearrangement joins TRBV10-3 to TRBJ2-1, with 9 bases aligning to TRBD2. CDR1 ENHRY and CDR2 SYGVKD come from the germline V gene. The V segment lost 5 bases and the J segment 15 bases; nucleotides outside the gene matches: 8. The CDR3 sequence is 12 residues long. Here the CDR3 DNA reads TGTGCCATCAGTAGTCCGGGACTAGCTTCGTTCTTC. It yields the protein CAISSPGLASFF.

This clonotype was counted many times. This sequence joins TRBV7-2 and TRBJ2-3; no clear D gene. From germline, CDR1 is SGHTA and CDR2 FQGNSA. Trimming took 3 bases from V and 6 from J, leaving 10 bases between them. The CDR3 totals 13 residues. The CDR3 is CASSFPGLDTQYF. The DNA for the CDR3 is TGTGCCAGCAGCTTTCCGGGCTTGGATACGCAGTATTTT.

This clonotype was seen ten or more times. The chain employs TRBV20-1 and TRBJ1-2; the match to TRBD1 covers 7 bases. Germline-derived CDR1 and CDR2 are DFQATT and SNEGSKA (reference sequence). CDR3 size: 13 residues. The J segment lost 5 bases and the V segment lost 8 bases, leaving 11 bases of the junction unmatched. Written as DNA, the CDR3 is TGCAGTCCCCCTCCGAAGGGGGCATATGGCTACACCTTC. Translation: CSPPPKGAYGYTF.

At least ten counts were recorded for this clonotype. The rearrangement joins TRBV6-2 or TRBV6-3 to TRBJ1-1; 11 bases are a match to TRBD1. V trimming: 6 bases; J trimming: 5 bases; junction bases outside the gene matches: 8. Per germline, CDR1 MNHEY and CDR2 SVGEGT. The CDR3 totals 15 residues. The DNA for the CDR3 is TGTGCCAGCAGACCCACCGGGACAGGGGGGACTGAAGCTTTCTTT. It encodes CASRPTGTGGTEAFF.

This clonotype has ten or more counts. The J gene is TRBJ2-1, the V gene TRBV11-2, with D unclear. The CDR3 spans 12 residues. CDR1 is SGHAT, CDR2 FQNNGV, per germline. The germline V and J ends were trimmed by 2 bases and 7 bases, with 6 bases remaining between them. The DNA of the CDR3 is TGTGCCAGCAGCTTAAATATGAATGAGCAGTTCTTC. This encodes CASSLNMNEQFF.

Many counts were recorded for this clonotype. The chain recombines TRBV5-1 with TRBJ1-5, with D perhaps matching TRBD1 (5 bases). Germline CDR1 SGHRS, CDR2 YFSETQ. The germline V and J ends were trimmed by 4 bases and 6 bases, with 17 bases remaining between them. The CDR3 totals 15 residues. DNA for the CDR3: TGCGCCAGCAGCCTGGCCCCAGGGATCGGTCAGCCCCAGCATTTT. Translating it yields CASSLAPGIGQPQHF. The variable domain in full, with the rest retrieved from reference TRBV5-1 and TRBJ1-5, is KAGVTQTPRYLIKTRGQQVTLSCSPISGHRSVSWYQQTPGQGLQFLFEYFSETQRNKGNFPGRFSGRQFSNSRSEMNVSTLELGDSALYLCASSLAPGIGQPQHFGDGTRLSIL.

In this sample, this clonotype turned up many times. V usage is TRBV18 and J usage is TRBJ1-2; 11 bases fit TRBD1. Germline loops: CDR1 KGHSH, CDR2 LQKENI. The CDR3 sequence is 15 residues long. Trimming cost V 0 bases and J 7 bases; bases outside gene matches: 4. Written as DNA, the CDR3 is TGTGCCAGCTCACCACCCGGACAGGGGGCGAGTGGCTACACCTTC. This codes for CASSPPGQGASGYTF.

The chain recombines TRBV7-9 with TRBJ2-5; D is possibly TRBD2 (5 bases). Trimming removed 5 bases from V and 5 bases from J, with 21 bases in between. The V gene's germline CDR1 is SEHNR and CDR2 FQNEAQ (reference sequence). This CDR3 is built from 16 residues. CDR3 sequence: CASSPPLVLGEETQYF. The CDR3 nucleotides are TGTGCCAGCAGCCCCCCACTAGTCCTCGGAGAGGAGACCCAGTACTTC. Filled out from reference TRBV7-9 and TRBJ2-5, the complete variable domain reads DTGVSQNPRHKITKRGQNVTFRCDPISEHNRLYWYRQTLGQGPEFLTYFQNEAQLEKSRLLSDRFSAERPKGSFSTLEIQRTEQGDSAMYLCASSPPLVLGEETQYFGPGTRLLVL.

This clonotype was counted many times. The CDR3: CASSQDSPGELFF. The CDR3 DNA is TGTGCCAGCAGCCAAGATAGCCCCGGGGAGCTGTTTTTT. The chain is built from TRBV14 and TRBJ2-2; no definite D call. Germline V gene data show CDR1 as SGHDN and CDR2 as FVKESK. V lost 0 bases to trimming and J lost 6 bases, with 5 bases between them. The CDR3 consists of 13 residues.

This clonotype was recorded many times. V usage is TRBV20-1 and J usage is TRBJ1-2; D remains ambiguous. This CDR3 contains 11 residues. Germline V CDR1 and CDR2: DFQATT, SNEGSKA (reference sequence). V was shortened by 7 bases and J by 4 bases, with 10 bases between the two germline ends. The CDR3 nucleotides are TGCAGTGTACGGGCCCTCTATGGCTACACCTTC. Amino acids: CSVRALYGYTF.

There are many counts of this clonotype. This chain links TRBV3-1 with TRBJ1-5; D uncertain. The germline V gene encodes CDR1 LGHDT and CDR2 YNNKEL (reference sequence). Trimming shortened V by 1 base and J by 0 bases, and 4 bases separated the two germline ends. This CDR3 has 14 residues. DNA of the CDR3: TGTGCCAGCAGCCAAGGGGATAGCAATCAGCCCCAGCATTTT. This sequence encodes CASSQGDSNQPQHF. The full variable domain, with the rest looked up from reference TRBV3-1 and TRBJ1-5, is DTAVSQTPKYLVTQMGNDKSIKCEQNLGHDTMYWYKQDSKKFLKIMFSYNNKELIINETVPNRFSPKSPDKAHLNLHINSLELGDSAVYFCASSQGDSNQPQHFGDGTRLSIL.

This CDR3 is CASRQWGGNNEQFF. In nucleotides, the CDR3 is TGTGCCAGCAGGCAATGGGGAGGGAACAATGAGCAGTTCTTC. The chain is built from TRBV7-6 and TRBJ2-1, with 7 bases matching TRBD2. J lost 5 bases, V lost 6 bases, and 7 bases had no gene match. This CDR3 contains 14 residues. CDR1 SGHVS and CDR2 FNYEAQ come from the germline V gene.

This clonotype was counted many times. The V call is TRBV4-1, the J call TRBJ1-3, with 8 bases lining up with TRBD1. CDR1 is MGHRA and CDR2 is YSYEKL in the germline V gene. The CDR3 has 17 residues. J lost 3 bases, V lost 3 bases, and 10 bases had no gene match. CDR3 region: CASSHLIGDRNGNTIYF. The CDR3 DNA reads as TGCGCCAGCAGCCACCTTATCGGGGACAGGAATGGAAACACCATATATTTT.

This clonotype occurred many times. V is TRBV9 and J is TRBJ2-1; a possible D gene is TRBD1 (5 bases). V was trimmed by 0 bases and J by 0 bases, leaving 19 bases between them. There are 19 residues in the CDR3. The V gene's germline CDR1 is SGDLS and CDR2 YYNGEE. This chain's CDR3 is CASSVGLGVLISSYNEQFF. CDR3 coding DNA: TGTGCCAGCAGCGTAGGGCTAGGGGTACTCATCAGCTCCTACAATGAGCAGTTCTTC.

This clonotype showed up many times. V gene TRBV5-1 combines with J gene TRBJ1-5; D ambiguous. The germline V gene encodes CDR1 SGHRS and CDR2 YFSETQ. The V and J ends lost 2 bases and 3 bases respectively, with 15 bases between them. The CDR3 totals 16 residues. The CDR3, as DNA: TGCGCCAGCAGCTTATTCTCCAGAATAATCAATCAGCCCCAGCATTTT. Translation gives CASSLFSRIINQPQHF. Using reference TRBV5-1 and TRBJ1-5 for the parts outside the CDR3, the full variable domain is KAGVTQTPRYLIKTRGQQVTLSCSPISGHRSVSWYQQTPGQGLQFLFEYFSETQRNKGNFPGRFSGRQFSNSRSEMNVSTLELGDSALYLCASSLFSRIINQPQHFGDGTRLSIL.

This clonotype was detected ten times or more. This rearrangement joins TRBV28 to TRBJ2-7; tentatively, D is TRBD1 or TRBD2 (5 bases each). Germline V gene data show CDR1 as MDHEN and CDR2 as SYDVKM. The CDR3 covers 17 residues. V gave up 2 bases and J gave up 5 bases, with 22 bases separating them. In nucleotides, the CDR3 is TGTGCCAGCAGTTTAGGGGGAGCAGGGTCAATATTCGACGAGCAGTACTTC. Protein: CASSLGGAGSIFDEQYF.

This clonotype was observed at least ten times. This sequence joins TRBV7-2 and TRBJ2-7; D may be TRBD2 (7 bases). Trimming took off 5 bases at V and 3 bases at J, with 11 bases between the two ends. The CDR3 contains 13 residues. Germline V gene data show CDR1 as SGHTA and CDR2 as FQGNSA. In DNA form, the CDR3 reads TGTGCCAGCAGCCCGGGGGGACACTACGAGCAGTACTTC. Its translation is CASSPGGHYEQYF. Looking up the rest from reference TRBV7-2 and TRBJ2-7 gives the full variable domain: GAGVSQSPSNKVTEKGKDVELRCDPISGHTALYWYRQSLGQGLEFLIYFQGNSAPDKSGLPSDRFSAERTGGSVSTLTIQRTQQEDSAVYLCASSPGGHYEQYFGPGTRLTVT.

This clonotype was recorded at least ten times. This sequence joins TRBV14 and TRBJ1-6; D gene unclear. CDR3 length: 14 amino acids. Germline-derived CDR1 and CDR2 are SGHDN and FVKESK. V was pared by 0 bases and J by 7 bases, with 7 bases between. The CDR3 reads CASSQEARNSPLHF. Written as DNA, the CDR3 is TGTGCCAGCAGCCAAGAGGCGAGGAATTCACCCCTCCACTTT.

Only a few counts were recorded for this clonotype. The V and J genes are TRBV24-1 and TRBJ2-1; 9 bases line up with TRBD1. Losses at the gene ends were 4 bases for V and 9 bases for J; bases not matched to a gene: 3. This CDR3 is 13 amino acids long. Germline CDR1 KGHDR, CDR2 SFDVKD. Here the CDR3 reads CATSDRTGAEQFF. The CDR3 DNA is TGTGCCACCAGTGACCGGACAGGGGCTGAGCAGTTCTTC.

This clonotype appeared many times. The rearrangement links TRBV18 to TRBJ1-2, with a possible D match to TRBD1 (5 bases). The CDR3 extends over 15 amino acids. Trimming removed 0 bases from V and 4 bases from J, with 12 bases in between. CDR1 KGHSH and CDR2 LQKENI come from the germline V gene. CDR3 nucleotides: TGTGCCAGCTCACCACCAGGGGATCAGTCCTATGGCTACACCTTC. Protein product: CASSPPGDQSYGYTF.

This clonotype was counted many times. The J gene is TRBJ2-2, the V gene TRBV18; D gene uncertain. Trimming left V 0 bases short and J 1 base short, with 0 bases between. Germline lookup yields CDR1 KGHSH and CDR2 LQKENI. This CDR3 contains 13 residues. CDR3: CASSPPNTGELFF. Written as DNA, the CDR3 is TGTGCCAGCTCACCACCGAACACCGGGGAGCTGTTTTTT.

This clonotype was recorded many times. CDR3 sequence (DNA): TGTGCCAGCAGCTACTACGGGACAGGGCGTTCATTTGAGCAGTTCTTC. Translating it yields CASSYYGTGRSFEQFF. The gene calls are TRBV7-2 and TRBJ2-1; 9 nucleotides align to TRBD1. The germline V gene has CDR1 SGHTA and CDR2 FQGNSA. V lost 4 bases to trimming and J lost 9 bases; unmatched junction nucleotides: 13. The CDR3 contains 16 residues.

The sample holds many counts of this clonotype. V is TRBV12-3 or TRBV12-4 and J is TRBJ1-2, with TRBD1 matching over 9 bases. Losses at the gene ends were 6 bases for V and 6 bases for J; bases not matched to a gene: 8. This CDR3 is built from 14 residues. The CDR3 coding sequence is TGTGCCAGCAGGCCGGGACAGGGCAACGATGGCTACACCTTC. Its protein product is CASRPGQGNDGYTF.

This clonotype was seen at least ten times. The CDR3 here is CASSPPFGLADNEQFF. The CDR3 bases are TGTGCCAGCAGTCCCCCGTTTGGACTAGCGGACAATGAGCAGTTCTTC. The chain links TRBV12-3 or TRBV12-4 to TRBJ2-1, with 10 bases lining up with TRBD2. The V and J ends lost 5 bases and 5 bases, in that order; junction bases with no gene match: 9. This CDR3 is 16 amino acids long.

The sample holds many counts of this clonotype. CDR3: CSASGGQETQYF. DNA of the CDR3: TGCAGCGCCTCAGGGGGCCAAGAGACCCAGTACTTC. The rearrangement uses TRBV29-1 and TRBJ2-5; the match to TRBD1 covers 7 bases. The germline V gene has CDR1 SQVTM and CDR2 ANQGSEA. CDR3 size: 12 residues. J gave up 1 base and V 7 bases, and 3 bases lay outside the gene matches.

This clonotype was seen repeatedly, ten times or more. The chain joins TRBV11-2 to TRBJ2-2, with D perhaps matching TRBD1 (7 bases). Trimming took off 5 bases at V and 4 bases at J, with 20 bases between the two ends. There are 17 residues in the CDR3. CDR1 and CDR2 from the germline V gene are SGHAT and FQNNGV. The CDR3 DNA sequence: TGTGCCAGCAGCAGAAATCGGGGGACAGTAAGCACCGGGGAGCTGTTTTTT. It codes for CASSRNRGTVSTGELFF.

This clonotype showed up just a few times. The chain uses TRBV6-5 and TRBJ1-5, with D hard to call. Trimming pared 7 bases from V and 2 bases from J, leaving 12 bases between. This CDR3 is 14 amino acids long. Germline CDR1 reads MNHEY; CDR2 reads SVGAGI. This CDR3 reads CASTQTPGNQPQHF. The CDR3, as DNA: TGTGCCAGCACCCAAACGCCGGGCAATCAGCCCCAGCATTTT.

This clonotype was detected many times. The chain has TRBV20-1 and TRBJ2-5; no reliable D call. The CDR3 has 14 amino acids. Germline CDR1 is DFQATT and CDR2 is SNEGSKA (reference sequence). V lost 1 base to trimming and J lost 3 bases, with 12 bases between them. CDR3 DNA sequence: TGCAGTGCTAGAGTCAATCTACTGGAAGAGACCCAGTACTTC. Protein product: CSARVNLLEETQYF.